This TCR beta chain was identified in a study of blood T cells in healthy people across ages. Study-level points and caveats: Comparison with aged donors showed that long-lived donors had more naive CD4+ cells and higher diversity.

Concerning this clonotype itself: The antigen is not known.

Germline V lookup: CDR1 SGHRS, CDR2 YFSETQ. Between the trimmed V and J ends, which lost 0 bases and 5 bases, there was a span of 20 bases. The CDR3 runs to 18 residues. The use of a sample-barcoded 5' primer and a J-beta primer mix characterized a second PCR of about 6 to 12 cycles. MiXCR was run by TCRdb on the 5' RACE reads, yielding one entry per CDR3 protein. The sample lists hundreds of thousands of distinct CDR3 sequences; roughly three fifths were seen once. The clonotype was recovered from a man aged 35 to 55 in good health. The sample taken for sequencing was blood. This chain joins TRBV5-1 and TRBJ1-4, with D tentatively TRBD1 (6 bases). CDR3 coding DNA: TGCGCCAGCAGCTTGGCCCCCCTATCGACAGGAGAGAATGAAAAACTGTTTTTT. It is translated as CASSLAPLSTGENEKLFF.